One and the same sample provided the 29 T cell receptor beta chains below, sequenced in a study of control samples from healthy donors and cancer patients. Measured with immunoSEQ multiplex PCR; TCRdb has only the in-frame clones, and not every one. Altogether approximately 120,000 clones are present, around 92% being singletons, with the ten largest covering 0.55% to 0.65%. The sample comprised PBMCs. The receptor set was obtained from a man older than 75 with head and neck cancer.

The CDR3 DNA sequence: TGCGCCAGCAGCCCGGACAGGGGGTCCGCTGAAGCTTTCTTT. Translated: CASSPDRGSAEAFF. The chain links TRBV4-3 to TRBJ1-1, with 10 bases fitting TRBD1. Germline values: CDR1 LGHNA, CDR2 YSLEER. Trimming at V came to 4 bases and at J to 6 bases, leaving 5 bases not matched to a gene. There are 14 residues in the CDR3.

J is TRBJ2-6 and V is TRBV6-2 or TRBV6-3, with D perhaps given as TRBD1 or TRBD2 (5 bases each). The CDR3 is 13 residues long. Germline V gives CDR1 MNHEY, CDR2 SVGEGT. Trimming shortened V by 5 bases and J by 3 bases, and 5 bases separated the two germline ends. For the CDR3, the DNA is TGTGCCAGCAGTGGGGGTGGGGCCAACGTCCTGACTTTC. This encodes CASSGGGANVLTF.

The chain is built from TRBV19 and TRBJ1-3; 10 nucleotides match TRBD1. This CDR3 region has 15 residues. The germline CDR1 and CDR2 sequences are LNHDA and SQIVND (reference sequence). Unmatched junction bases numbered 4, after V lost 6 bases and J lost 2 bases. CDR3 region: CASSRTGGAGNTIYF. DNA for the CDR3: TGTGCCAGTAGCCGGACAGGGGGTGCTGGAAACACCATATATTTT.

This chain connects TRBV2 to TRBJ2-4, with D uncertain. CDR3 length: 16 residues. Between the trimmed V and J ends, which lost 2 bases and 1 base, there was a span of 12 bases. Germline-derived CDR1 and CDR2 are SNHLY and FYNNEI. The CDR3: CASSERLLGAKNIQYF. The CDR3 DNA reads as TGTGCCAGCAGTGAACGTCTTTTGGGGGCCAAAAACATTCAGTACTTC.

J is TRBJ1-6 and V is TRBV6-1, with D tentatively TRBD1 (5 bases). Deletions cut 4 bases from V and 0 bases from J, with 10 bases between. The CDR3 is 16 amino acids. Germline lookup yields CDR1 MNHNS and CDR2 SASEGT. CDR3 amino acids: CASSGGRASYNSPLHF. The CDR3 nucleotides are TGTGCCAGCAGTGGGGGGAGGGCCTCCTATAATTCACCCCTCCACTTT.

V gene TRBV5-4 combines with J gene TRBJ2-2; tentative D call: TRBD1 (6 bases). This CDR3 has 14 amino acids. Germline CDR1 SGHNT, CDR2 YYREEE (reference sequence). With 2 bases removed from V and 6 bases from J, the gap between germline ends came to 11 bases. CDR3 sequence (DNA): TGTGCCAGCAGCTTACTCCAGGGGTCCGGGGAGCTGTTTTTT. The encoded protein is CASSLLQGSGELFF.

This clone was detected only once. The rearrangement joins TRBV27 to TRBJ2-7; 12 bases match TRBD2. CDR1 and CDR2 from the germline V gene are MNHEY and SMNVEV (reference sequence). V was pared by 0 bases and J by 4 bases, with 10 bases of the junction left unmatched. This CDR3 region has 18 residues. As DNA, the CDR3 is TGTGCCAGCAGTTTATCGATGGGTCTAGCGGGAGGGCCGTACGAGCAGTACTTC. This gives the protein CASSLSMGLAGGPYEQYF.

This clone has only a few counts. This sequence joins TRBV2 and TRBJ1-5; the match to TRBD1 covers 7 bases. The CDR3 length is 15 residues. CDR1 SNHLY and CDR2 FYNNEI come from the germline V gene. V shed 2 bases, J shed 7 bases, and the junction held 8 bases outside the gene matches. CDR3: CASSEFGRGKQPQHF. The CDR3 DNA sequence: TGTGCCAGCAGTGAATTCGGCAGGGGGAAACAGCCCCAGCATTTT.

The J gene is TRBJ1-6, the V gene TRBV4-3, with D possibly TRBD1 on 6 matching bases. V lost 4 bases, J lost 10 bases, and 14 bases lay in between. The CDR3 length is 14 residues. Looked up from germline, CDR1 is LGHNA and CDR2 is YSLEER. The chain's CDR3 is CASSPGTQGSPLHF. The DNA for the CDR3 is TGCGCCAGCAGCCCAGGGACACAAGGCTCACCCCTCCACTTT.

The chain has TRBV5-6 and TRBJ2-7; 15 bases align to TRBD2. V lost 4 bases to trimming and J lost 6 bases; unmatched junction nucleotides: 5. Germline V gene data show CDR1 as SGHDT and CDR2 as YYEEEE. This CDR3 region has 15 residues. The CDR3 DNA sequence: TGTGCCAGCAGCGACCCGGGACTAGCGGGGGGCGAGCAGTACTTC. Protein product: CASSDPGLAGGEQYF.

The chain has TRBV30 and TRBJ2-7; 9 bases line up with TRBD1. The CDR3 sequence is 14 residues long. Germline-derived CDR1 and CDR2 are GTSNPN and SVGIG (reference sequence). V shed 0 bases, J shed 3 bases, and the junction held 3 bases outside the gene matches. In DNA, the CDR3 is TGTGCCTGGAGTGTAACAGGGGGCTTCTACGAGCAGTACTTC. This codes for CAWSVTGGFYEQYF.

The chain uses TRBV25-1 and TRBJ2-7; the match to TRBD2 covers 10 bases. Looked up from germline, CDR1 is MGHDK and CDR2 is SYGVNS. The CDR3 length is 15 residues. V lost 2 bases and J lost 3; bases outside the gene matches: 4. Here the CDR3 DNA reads TGTGCCAGCAGTGAACCTCTAGCGGGAGTCTACGAGCAGTACTTC. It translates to CASSEPLAGVYEQYF.

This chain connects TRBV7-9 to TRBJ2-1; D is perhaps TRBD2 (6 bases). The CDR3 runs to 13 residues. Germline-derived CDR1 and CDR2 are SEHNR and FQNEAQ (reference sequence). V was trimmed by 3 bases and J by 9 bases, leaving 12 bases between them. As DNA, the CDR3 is TGTGCCAGCAGCTTCACCCAGGGAGGTGAGCAGTTCTTC. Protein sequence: CASSFTQGGEQFF. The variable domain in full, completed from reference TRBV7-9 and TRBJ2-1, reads DTGVSQNPRHKITKRGQNVTFRCDPISEHNRLYWYRQTLGQGPEFLTYFQNEAQLEKSRLLSDRFSAERPKGSFSTLEIQRTEQGDSAMYLCASSFTQGGEQFFGPGTRLTVL.

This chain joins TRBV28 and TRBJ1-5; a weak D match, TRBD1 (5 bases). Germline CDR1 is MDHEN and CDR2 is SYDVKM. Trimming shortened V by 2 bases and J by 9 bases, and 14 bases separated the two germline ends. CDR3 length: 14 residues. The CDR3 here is CASSLLGTGGPQHF. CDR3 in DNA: TGTGCCAGCAGTTTACTCGGTACCGGGGGGCCCCAGCATTTT.

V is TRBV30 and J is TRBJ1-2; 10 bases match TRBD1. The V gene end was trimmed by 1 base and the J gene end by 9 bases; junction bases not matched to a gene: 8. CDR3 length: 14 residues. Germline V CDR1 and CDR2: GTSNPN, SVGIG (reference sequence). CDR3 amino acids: CAWSAGTGASRYTF. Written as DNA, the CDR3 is TGTGCCTGGAGTGCAGGGACAGGGGCCTCGCGCTACACCTTC.

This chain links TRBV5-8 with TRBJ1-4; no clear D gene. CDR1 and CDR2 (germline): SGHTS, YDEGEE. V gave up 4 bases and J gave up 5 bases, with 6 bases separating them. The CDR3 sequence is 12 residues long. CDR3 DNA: TGTGCCAGCAGCGTCCCAAATGAAAAACTGTTTTTT. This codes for CASSVPNEKLFF.

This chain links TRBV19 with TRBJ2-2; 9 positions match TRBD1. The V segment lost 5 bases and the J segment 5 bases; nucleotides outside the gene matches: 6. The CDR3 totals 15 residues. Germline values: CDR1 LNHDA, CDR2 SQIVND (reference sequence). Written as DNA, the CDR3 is TGTGCCAGTAGTTCTGGACAGGGGAGAACCGGGGAGCTGTTTTTT. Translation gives CASSSGQGRTGELFF.

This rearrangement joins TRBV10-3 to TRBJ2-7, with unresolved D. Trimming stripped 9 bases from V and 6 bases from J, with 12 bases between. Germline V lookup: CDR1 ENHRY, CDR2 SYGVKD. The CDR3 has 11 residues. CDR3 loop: CAISFGSEQYF. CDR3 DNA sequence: TGTGCCATTAGTTTTGGTTCCGAGCAGTACTTC.

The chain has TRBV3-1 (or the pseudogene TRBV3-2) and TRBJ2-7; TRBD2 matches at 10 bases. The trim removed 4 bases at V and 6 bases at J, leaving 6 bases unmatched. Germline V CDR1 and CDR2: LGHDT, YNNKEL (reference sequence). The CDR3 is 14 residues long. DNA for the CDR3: TGTGCCAGCAGCCGACGGGGACTAGCGCTCGAGCAGTACTTC. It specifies CASSRRGLALEQYF.

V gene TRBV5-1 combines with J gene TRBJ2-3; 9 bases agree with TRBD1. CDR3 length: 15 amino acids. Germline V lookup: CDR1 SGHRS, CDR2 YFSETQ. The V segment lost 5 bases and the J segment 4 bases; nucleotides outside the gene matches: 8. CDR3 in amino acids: CASRKPGQGADTQYF. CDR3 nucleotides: TGCGCCAGCAGAAAGCCGGGACAGGGAGCAGATACGCAGTATTTT.

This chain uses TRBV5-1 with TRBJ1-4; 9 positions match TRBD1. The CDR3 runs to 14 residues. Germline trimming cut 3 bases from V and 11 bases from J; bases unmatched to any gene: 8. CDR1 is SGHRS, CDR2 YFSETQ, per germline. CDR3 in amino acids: CASSSITGGRKLFF. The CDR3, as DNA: TGCGCCAGCAGCTCGATTACAGGGGGCAGGAAACTGTTTTTT.

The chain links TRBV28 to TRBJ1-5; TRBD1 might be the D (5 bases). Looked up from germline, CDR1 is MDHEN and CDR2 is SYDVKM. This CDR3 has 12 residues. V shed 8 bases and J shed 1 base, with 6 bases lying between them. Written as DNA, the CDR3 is TGTGCCAGCCGACAGAGCAATCAGCCCCAGCATTTT. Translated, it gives CASRQSNQPQHF. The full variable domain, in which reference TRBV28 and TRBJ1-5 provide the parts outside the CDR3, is DVKVTQSSRYLVKRTGEKVFLECVQDMDHENMFWYRQDPGLGLRLIYFSYDVKMKEKGDIPEGYSVSREKKERFSLILESASTNQTSMYLCASRQSNQPQHFGDGTRLSIL.

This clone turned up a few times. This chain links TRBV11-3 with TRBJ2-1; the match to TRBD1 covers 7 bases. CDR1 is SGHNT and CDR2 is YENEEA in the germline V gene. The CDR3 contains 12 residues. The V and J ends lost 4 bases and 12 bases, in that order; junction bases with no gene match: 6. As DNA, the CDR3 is TGTGCCAGCAGCTCCGAGGGGGCAGGGCAGTTCTTC. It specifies CASSSEGAGQFF.

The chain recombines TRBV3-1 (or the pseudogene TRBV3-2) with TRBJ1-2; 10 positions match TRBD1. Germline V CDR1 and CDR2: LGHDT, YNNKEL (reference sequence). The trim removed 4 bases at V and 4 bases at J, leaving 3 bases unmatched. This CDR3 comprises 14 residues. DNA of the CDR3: TGTGCCAGCAGCCGGACAGGGGGGCTCTATGGCTACACCTTC. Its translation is CASSRTGGLYGYTF.

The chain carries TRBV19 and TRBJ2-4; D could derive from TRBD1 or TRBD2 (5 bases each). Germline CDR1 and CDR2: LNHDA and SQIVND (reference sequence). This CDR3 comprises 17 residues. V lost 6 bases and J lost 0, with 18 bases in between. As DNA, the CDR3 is TGTGCCAGTAGATCAGAGCCCGCAGGGACAGCCAAAAACATTCAGTACTTC. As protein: CASRSEPAGTAKNIQYF.

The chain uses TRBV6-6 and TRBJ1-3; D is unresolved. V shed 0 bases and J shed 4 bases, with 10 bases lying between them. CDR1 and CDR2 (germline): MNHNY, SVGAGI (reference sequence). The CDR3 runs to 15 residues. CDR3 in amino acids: CASSYSQSPGNTIYF. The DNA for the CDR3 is TGTGCCAGCAGTTACTCGCAAAGCCCCGGAAACACCATATATTTT.

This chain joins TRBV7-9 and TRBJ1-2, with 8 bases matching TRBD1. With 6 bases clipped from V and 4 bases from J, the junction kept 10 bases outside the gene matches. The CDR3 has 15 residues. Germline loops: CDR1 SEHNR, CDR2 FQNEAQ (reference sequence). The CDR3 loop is CASRDKDRDIYGYTF. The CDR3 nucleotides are TGTGCCAGCAGGGACAAGGACAGGGACATCTATGGCTACACCTTC.

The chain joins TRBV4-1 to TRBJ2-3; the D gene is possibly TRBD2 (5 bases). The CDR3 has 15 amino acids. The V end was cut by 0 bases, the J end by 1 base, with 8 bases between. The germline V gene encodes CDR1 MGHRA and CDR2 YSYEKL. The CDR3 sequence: CASSQDGKRTDTQYF. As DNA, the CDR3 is TGCGCCAGCAGCCAAGACGGGAAACGCACAGATACGCAGTATTTT.

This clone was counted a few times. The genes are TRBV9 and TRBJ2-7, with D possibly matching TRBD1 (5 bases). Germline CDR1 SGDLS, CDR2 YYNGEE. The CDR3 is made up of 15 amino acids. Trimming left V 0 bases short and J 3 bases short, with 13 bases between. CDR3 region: CASSVAGRDDYEQYF. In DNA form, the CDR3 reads TGTGCCAGCAGCGTAGCGGGCAGGGATGACTACGAGCAGTACTTC.